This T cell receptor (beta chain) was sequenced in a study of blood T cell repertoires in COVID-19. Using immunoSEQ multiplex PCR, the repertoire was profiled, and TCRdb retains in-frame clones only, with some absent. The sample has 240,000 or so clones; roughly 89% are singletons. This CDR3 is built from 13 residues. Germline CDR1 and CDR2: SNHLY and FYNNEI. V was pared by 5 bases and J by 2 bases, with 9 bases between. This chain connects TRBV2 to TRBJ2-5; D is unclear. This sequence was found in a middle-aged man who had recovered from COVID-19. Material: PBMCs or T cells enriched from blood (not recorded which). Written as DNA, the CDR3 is TGTGCCAGCAGTTTGAGGAGACAAGAGACCCAGTACTTC. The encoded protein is CASSLRRQETQYF.